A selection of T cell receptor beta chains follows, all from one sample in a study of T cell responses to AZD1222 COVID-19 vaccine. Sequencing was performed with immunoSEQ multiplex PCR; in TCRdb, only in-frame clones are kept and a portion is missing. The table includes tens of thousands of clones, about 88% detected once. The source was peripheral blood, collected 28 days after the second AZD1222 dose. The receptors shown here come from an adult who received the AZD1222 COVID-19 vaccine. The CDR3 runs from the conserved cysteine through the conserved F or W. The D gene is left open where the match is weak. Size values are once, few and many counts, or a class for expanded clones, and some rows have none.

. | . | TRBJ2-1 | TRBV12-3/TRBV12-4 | CASSFPGQQFF | TGTGCCAGCAGTTTCCCGGGACAGCAGTTCTTC
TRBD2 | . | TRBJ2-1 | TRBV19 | CASSMKGLAGVWGNEQFF | TGTGCCAGTAGTATGAAGGGACTAGCGGGAGTTTGGGGCAATGAGCAGTTCTTC
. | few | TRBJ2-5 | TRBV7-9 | CASSLSFAGTQETQYF | TGTGCCAGCAGCCTCTCGTTTGCGGGGACGCAAGAGACCCAGTACTTC
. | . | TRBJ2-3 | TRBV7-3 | CASSSRRPDTQYF | TGTGCCAGCAGCTCGAGGCGCCCAGATACGCAGTATTTT
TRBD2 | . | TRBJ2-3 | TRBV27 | CASSLLSGRVTDTQYF | TGTGCCAGCAGTTTACTAAGCGGGAGGGTCACAGATACGCAGTATTTT
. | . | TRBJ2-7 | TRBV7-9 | CASSLGSYEQYF | TGTGCCAGCAGCTTGGGCAGCTACGAGCAGTACTTC
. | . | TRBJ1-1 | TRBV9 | CASSVEGRGVEEAFF | TGTGCCAGCAGCGTAGAAGGCAGGGGTGTCGAAGAAGCTTTCTTT
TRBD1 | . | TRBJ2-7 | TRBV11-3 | CASSLGTGFPYEQYF | TGTGCCAGCAGCTTAGGGACAGGTTTCCCCTACGAGCAGTACTTC
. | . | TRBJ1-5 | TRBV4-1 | CASSPVGGQQPQHF | TGCGCCAGCAGCCCTGTGGGGGGCCAACAGCCCCAGCATTTT
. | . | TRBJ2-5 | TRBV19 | CASSMGAGFQTQYF | TGTGCCAGTAGTATGGGGGCCGGCTTTCAGACCCAGTACTTC
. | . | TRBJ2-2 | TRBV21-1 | CASSKVGDSPVPSNTGELFF | TGTGCCAGCAGCAAAGTAGGGGACAGTCCGGTTCCTTCGAACACCGGGGAGCTGTTTTTT
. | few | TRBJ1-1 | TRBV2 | CASSVELNTEAFF | TGTGCCAGCAGTGTAGAGCTAAACACTGAAGCTTTCTTT
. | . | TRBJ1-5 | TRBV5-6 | CASSLARGWGNQPQHF | TGTGCCAGCAGCTTGGCGAGAGGGTGGGGCAATCAGCCCCAGCATTTT
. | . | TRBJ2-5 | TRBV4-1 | CASSQDRTGRDGETQYF | TGCGCCAGCAGCCAAGATAGAACAGGGAGAGATGGAGAGACCCAGTACTTC
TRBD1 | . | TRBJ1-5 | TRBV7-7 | CASSLARQGYSNQPQHF | TGTGCCAGCAGCTTAGCCCGACAGGGATATAGCAATCAGCCCCAGCATTTT
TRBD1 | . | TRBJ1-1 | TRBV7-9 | CASSTTGGGDMNTEAFF | TGTGCCAGCAGCACGACAGGGGGCGGTGACATGAACACTGAAGCTTTCTTT
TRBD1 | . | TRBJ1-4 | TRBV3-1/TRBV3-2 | CASSQRTGDEKLFF | TGTGCCAGCAGCCAAAGGACAGGGGATGAAAAACTGTTTTTT
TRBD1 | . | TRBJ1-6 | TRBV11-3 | CASSSRDRERHNSPLHF | TGTGCCAGCAGCTCACGGGACAGGGAACGACATAATTCACCCCTCCACTTT
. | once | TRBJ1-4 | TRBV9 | CASSVEGLTEKLFF | TGTGCCAGCAGCGTAGAAGGGTTGACTGAAAAACTGTTTTTT
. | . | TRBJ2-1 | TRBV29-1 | CSVGGLMAEQFF | TGCAGCGTTGGAGGACTGATGGCTGAGCAGTTCTTC
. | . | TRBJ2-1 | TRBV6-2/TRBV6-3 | CASSLRLREQFF | TGTGCCAGCAGCCTCAGGCTACGGGAGCAGTTCTTC
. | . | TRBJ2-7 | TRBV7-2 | CASSSRLPRRAYEQYF | TGTGCCAGCAGCTCACGACTTCCGCGAAGGGCCTACGAGCAGTACTTC
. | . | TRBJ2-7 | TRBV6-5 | CATTRGDEQYF | TGTGCCACTACCAGGGGGGACGAGCAGTACTTC
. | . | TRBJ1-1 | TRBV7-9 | CASSPLMNTEAFF | TGTGCCAGCAGCCCTCTTATGAACACTGAAGCTTTCTTT